This T cell receptor beta chain was sequenced in a study of human T cells and chemical hapten exposure. Time point: pre-sensitization, week 0. Treatment here: therapeutic diphenylcyclopropenone sensitization with weekly scalp DPC. The study enrolled 18 to 70-year-old alopecia patients suitable for DPC. This clonotype was seen a few times. Its antigen is as yet unknown. CDR3 size: 18 residues. Germline-derived CDR1 and CDR2 are SGHTA and FQGTGA. The V end was cut by 5 bases, the J end by 0 bases, with 17 bases between. Study-wide findings and caveats: The study found expanded TCRs formed significantly more large CDR3 similarity clusters than controls.

TCRdb ran MiXCR on the RACE reads and lists one entry per CDR3 protein. The data hold approximately 370,000 distinct CDR3 sequences, with 4.5% to 5.5% observed a single time. The TCR comes from a woman aged 18-29 years with alopecia areata. Some clones in this sample may be carry-over from other donors' samples. V gene TRBV7-3 combines with J gene TRBJ2-6; D gene unclear. Sequenced here: whole blood, sampled in connection with sensitization to the hapten diphenylcyclopropenone (DPC). The CDR3: CASSPPIWANSGANVLTF. The CDR3 nucleotides read TGTGCCAGCAGCCCGCCGATATGGGCGAACTCTGGGGCCAACGTCCTGACTTTC.